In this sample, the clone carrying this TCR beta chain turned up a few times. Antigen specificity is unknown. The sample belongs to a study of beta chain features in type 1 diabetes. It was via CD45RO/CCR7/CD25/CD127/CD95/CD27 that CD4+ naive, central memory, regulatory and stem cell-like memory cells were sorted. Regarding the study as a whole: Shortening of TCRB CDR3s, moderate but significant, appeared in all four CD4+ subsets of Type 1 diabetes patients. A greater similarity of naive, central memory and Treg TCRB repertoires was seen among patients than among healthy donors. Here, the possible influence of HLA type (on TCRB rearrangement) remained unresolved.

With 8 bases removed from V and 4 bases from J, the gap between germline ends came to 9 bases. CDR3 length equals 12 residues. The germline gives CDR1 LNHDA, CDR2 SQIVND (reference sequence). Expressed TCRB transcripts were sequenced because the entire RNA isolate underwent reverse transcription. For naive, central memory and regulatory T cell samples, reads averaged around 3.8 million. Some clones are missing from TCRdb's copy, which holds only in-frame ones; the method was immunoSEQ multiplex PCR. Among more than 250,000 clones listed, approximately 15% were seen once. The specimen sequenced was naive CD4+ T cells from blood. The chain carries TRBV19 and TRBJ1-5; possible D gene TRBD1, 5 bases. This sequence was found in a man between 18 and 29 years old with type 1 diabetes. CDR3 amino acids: CASARVNQPQHF. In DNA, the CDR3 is TGTGCCAGTGCCAGGGTTAATCAGCCCCAGCATTTT.